This passage covers 20 T cell receptor beta chains from one sample sequenced in a study of shared clonotypes between healthy human individuals. The data were produced by immunoSEQ multiplex PCR, yet TCRdb's version contains in-frame clones alone and is incomplete. The sample carries some 1.4 million clones, roughly 95% recorded once. Sequenced: naive CD4+ T cells sorted from blood. The sample's subset: CD45RA+ positively selected. These receptor sequences come from a man aged 25 to 40 in good health.

The chain has TRBV15 and TRBJ2-2, with 7 bases identical to TRBD1. From germline, CDR1 is LNHNV and CDR2 YYDKDF (reference sequence). J gave up 9 bases and V 4 bases, and 14 bases lay outside the gene matches. The length of the CDR3 is 16 residues. The CDR3 protein is CATSNAVDRFVRELFF. For the CDR3, the DNA is TGTGCCACCAGCAATGCCGTGGACAGGTTCGTTCGGGAGCTGTTTTTT.

The chain is built from TRBV9 and TRBJ2-1; 8 bases align to TRBD2. The germline gives CDR1 SGDLS, CDR2 YYNGEE. V was pared by 3 bases and J by 8 bases, with 13 bases of the junction left unmatched. The CDR3 runs 16 residues. The CDR3 loop is CASSAGSGSPGDEQFF. In nucleotides, the CDR3 is TGTGCCAGCAGCGCCGGCAGCGGGAGCCCGGGGGATGAGCAGTTCTTC.

This clone has a single count. V usage is TRBV7-3 and J usage is TRBJ2-1, with D possibly TRBD1 on 5 matching bases. This CDR3 region has 16 residues. V lost 2 bases, J lost 0 bases, and 11 bases lay in between. Germline CDR1 is SGHTA and CDR2 is FQGTGA. The chain's CDR3 is CASSLLQGLSYNEQFF. CDR3 DNA sequence: TGTGCCAGCAGCTTATTGCAGGGCCTCTCCTACAATGAGCAGTTCTTC.

The chain is built from TRBV29-1 and TRBJ2-1; 8 bases line up with TRBD1. Per the germline V gene, CDR1 is SQVTM and CDR2 is ANQGSEA. The V segment lost 6 bases and the J segment 1 base; nucleotides outside the gene matches: 2. This CDR3 is built from 13 residues. The CDR3 bases are TGCAGCGTAAGACAGGGGTCCTACAATGAGCAGTTCTTC. Translating gives CSVRQGSYNEQFF.

CDR3: CASSPTGTAFTEAFF. CDR3 DNA sequence: TGTGCCAGCTCACCTACCGGGACAGCCTTCACTGAAGCTTTCTTT. This sequence joins TRBV18 and TRBJ1-1; 7 positions agree with TRBD1. Germline V CDR1 and CDR2: KGHSH, LQKENI. The junction had 8 bases not matched to a gene; V was cut back by 3 bases and J by 4 bases. The CDR3 is made up of 15 amino acids.

The V gene is TRBV18, the J gene TRBJ1-1, with 7 nucleotides matching TRBD1. The length of the CDR3 is 14 residues. J gave up 2 bases and V 4 bases, and 4 bases lay outside the gene matches. CDR1 KGHSH and CDR2 LQKENI come from the germline V gene. CDR3 in amino acids: CASSRQGFNTEAFF. For the CDR3, the DNA is TGTGCCAGCTCACGACAGGGTTTCAACACTGAAGCTTTCTTT. Using reference TRBV18 and TRBJ1-1 for the parts outside the CDR3, the full variable domain is NAGVMQNPRHLVRRRGQEARLRCSPMKGHSHVYWYRQLPEEGLKFMVYLQKENIIDESGMPKERFSAEFPKEGPSILRIQQVVRGDSAAYFCASSRQGFNTEAFFGQGTRLTVV.

The table lists this clone with a few counts. Other DNA variants within this sample encode the same CDR3. The gene calls are TRBV19 and TRBJ2-5, with D hard to call. In germline, CDR1 is LNHDA, CDR2 SQIVND (reference sequence). The CDR3 is 11 amino acids. Trimming removed 5 bases at V and 1 base at J, with 2 bases between. The chain's CDR3 is CASSRQETQYF. The CDR3 DNA sequence: TGTGCCAGTAGTCGCCAAGAGACCCAGTACTTC.

The chain has TRBV7-2 and TRBJ2-1; D unclear. CDR3 size: 12 residues. V shed 1 base and J shed 8 bases, with 6 bases lying between them. Per germline, CDR1 SGHTA and CDR2 FQGNSA. The CDR3 loop is CASSLVTHEQFF. The CDR3 DNA reads TGTGCCAGCAGCTTAGTAACACATGAGCAGTTCTTC.

This chain links TRBV18 with TRBJ2-5; D not certain. Germline values: CDR1 KGHSH, CDR2 LQKENI. With 2 bases removed from V and 3 bases from J, the gap between germline ends came to 4 bases. The length of the CDR3 is 12 residues. As DNA, the CDR3 is TGTGCCAGCTCACCAAGTGAAGAGACCCAGTACTTC. Its translation is CASSPSEETQYF.

This chain uses TRBV11-3 with TRBJ2-3, with 9 bases matching TRBD1. CDR3 length: 15 residues. V lost 5 bases to trimming and J lost 2 bases; unmatched junction nucleotides: 5. Germline CDR1 SGHNT, CDR2 YENEEA. The CDR3 here is CASSLGDRDTDTQYF. The CDR3 bases are TGTGCCAGCAGCCTAGGGGACAGGGACACAGATACGCAGTATTTT.

The V call is TRBV7-9, the J call TRBJ2-7; no clear D. The CDR3 length is 14 residues. CDR1 SEHNR and CDR2 FQNEAQ come from the germline V gene (reference sequence). Trimming stripped 3 bases from V and 2 bases from J, with 11 bases between. CDR3 region: CASSLHTLTYEQYF. The CDR3 DNA sequence: TGTGCCAGCAGCTTGCACACTCTGACCTACGAGCAGTACTTC.

V is TRBV6-1 and J is TRBJ2-1, with a tentative D call TRBD2 (5 bases). The CDR3 sequence is 15 residues long. CDR1 is MNHNS and CDR2 is SASEGT in the germline V gene. V was shortened by 3 bases and J by 0 bases, with 9 bases between the two germline ends. The CDR3 here is CASSDAGNSYNEQFF. The CDR3 DNA is TGTGCCAGCAGTGATGCGGGCAACTCCTACAATGAGCAGTTCTTC.

This sequence joins TRBV10-3 and TRBJ1-1; TRBD1 is a possible D gene (5 bases). V dropped 5 bases and J dropped 2 bases, with 12 bases sitting between them. The V gene's germline CDR1 is ENHRY and CDR2 SYGVKD. The CDR3 extends over 14 amino acids. CDR3 loop: CAISFDSSNTEAFF. The DNA for the CDR3 is TGTGCCATCAGTTTCGACAGCTCAAACACTGAAGCTTTCTTT.

The chain has TRBV5-1 and TRBJ2-5; D is ambiguous. The V end lost 6 bases, the J end lost 1 base, and 13 bases lay between the germline ends. The CDR3 consists of 14 residues. Germline values: CDR1 SGHRS, CDR2 YFSETQ. Here the CDR3 reads CASTLRAAQETQYF. CDR3 DNA: TGCGCCAGCACCCTAAGGGCGGCCCAAGAGACCCAGTACTTC.

The chain is built from TRBV7-2 and TRBJ1-2; D perhaps matches TRBD1 (5 bases). The CDR3 has 14 residues. The V gene's germline CDR1 is SGHTA and CDR2 FQGNSA. Trimming left V 6 bases short and J 3 bases short, with 14 bases between. CDR3 region: CASSPGGGDYGYTF. CDR3 coding DNA: TGTGCCAGCAGTCCCGGGGGGGGAGACTATGGCTACACCTTC.

This chain connects TRBV28 to TRBJ2-1; 7 nucleotides align to TRBD1. J lost 6 bases, V lost 3 bases, and 8 bases had no gene match. Per the germline V gene, CDR1 is MDHEN and CDR2 is SYDVKM. The CDR3 has 15 residues. The CDR3 DNA follows: TGTGCCAGCAGTTTGACAGGGTCGTCGCTCAATGAGCAGTTCTTC. This sequence encodes CASSLTGSSLNEQFF.

The V gene is TRBV7-9, the J gene TRBJ2-1; D call uncertain. Trimming stripped 0 bases from V and 4 bases from J, with 19 bases between. This CDR3 comprises 18 residues. In germline, CDR1 is SEHNR, CDR2 FQNEAQ (reference sequence). The CDR3 nucleotides read TGTGCCAGCAGCTTAGCTAGTCCAGTCTTTCTACTTTACAATGAGCAGTTCTTC. Translating gives CASSLASPVFLLYNEQFF.

V and J are TRBV5-1 and TRBJ2-1; possibly TRBD2 for D (5 bases). The V end was cut by 3 bases, the J end by 7 bases, with 8 bases between. The length of the CDR3 is 12 residues. CDR1 is SGHRS and CDR2 is YFSETQ in the germline V gene. This CDR3 reads CASSSTSNEQFF. For the CDR3, the DNA is TGCGCCAGCAGCTCAACTAGTAATGAGCAGTTCTTC.

This chain uses TRBV13 with TRBJ2-3; D gene uncertain. Looked up from germline, CDR1 is PRHDT and CDR2 is FYEKMQ (reference sequence). The CDR3 contains 11 residues. V dropped 1 base and J dropped 8 bases, with 4 bases sitting between them. CDR3 sequence reads: CASSLASTQYF. Written as DNA, the CDR3 is TGTGCCAGCAGCTTAGCCAGTACGCAGTATTTT.

V usage is TRBV19 and J usage is TRBJ2-5; D gene unclear. Between the trimmed V and J ends, which lost 3 bases and 3 bases, there was a span of 17 bases. There are 16 residues in the CDR3. Germline V gene data show CDR1 as LNHDA and CDR2 as SQIVND (reference sequence). CDR3 nucleotides: TGTGCCAGTAGTATTATTGGATTTTCGGGCAAAGAGACCCAGTACTTC. This sequence encodes CASSIIGFSGKETQYF.